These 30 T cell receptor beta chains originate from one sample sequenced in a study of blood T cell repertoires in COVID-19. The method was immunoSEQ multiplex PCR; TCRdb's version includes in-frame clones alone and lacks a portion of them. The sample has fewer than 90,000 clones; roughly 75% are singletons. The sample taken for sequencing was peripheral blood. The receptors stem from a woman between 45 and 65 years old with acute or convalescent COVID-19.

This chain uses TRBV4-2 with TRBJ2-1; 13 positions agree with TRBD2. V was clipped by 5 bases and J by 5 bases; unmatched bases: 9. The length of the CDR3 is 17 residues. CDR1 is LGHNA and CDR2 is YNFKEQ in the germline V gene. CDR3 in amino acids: CASSARLAGGIDNEQFF. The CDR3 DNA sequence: TGTGCCAGCAGCGCCCGACTAGCGGGGGGCATCGACAATGAGCAGTTCTTC.

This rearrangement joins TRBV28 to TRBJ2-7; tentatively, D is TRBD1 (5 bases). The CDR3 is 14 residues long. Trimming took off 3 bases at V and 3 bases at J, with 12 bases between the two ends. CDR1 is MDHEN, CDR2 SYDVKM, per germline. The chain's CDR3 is CASSLGNRYYEQYF. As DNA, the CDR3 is TGTGCCAGCAGTTTGGGGAACAGGTACTACGAGCAGTACTTC.

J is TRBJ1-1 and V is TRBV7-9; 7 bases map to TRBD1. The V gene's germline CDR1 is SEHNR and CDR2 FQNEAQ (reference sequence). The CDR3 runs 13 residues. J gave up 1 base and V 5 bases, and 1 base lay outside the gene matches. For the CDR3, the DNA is TGTGCCAGCAGCCGACAGGGGAACACTGAAGCTTTCTTT. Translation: CASSRQGNTEAFF.

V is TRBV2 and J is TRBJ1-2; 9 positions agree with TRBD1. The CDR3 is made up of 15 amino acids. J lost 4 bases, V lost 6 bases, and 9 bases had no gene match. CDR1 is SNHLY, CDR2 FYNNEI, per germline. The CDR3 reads CASRQIQGAGYGYTF. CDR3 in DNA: TGTGCCAGCAGGCAAATACAGGGGGCCGGCTATGGCTACACCTTC.

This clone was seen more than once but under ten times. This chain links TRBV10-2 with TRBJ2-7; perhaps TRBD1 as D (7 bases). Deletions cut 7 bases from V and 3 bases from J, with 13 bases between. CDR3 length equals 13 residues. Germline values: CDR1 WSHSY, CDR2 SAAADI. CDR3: CASNRGGDYEQYF. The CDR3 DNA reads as TGCGCCAGCAACAGGGGAGGCGACTACGAGCAGTACTTC.

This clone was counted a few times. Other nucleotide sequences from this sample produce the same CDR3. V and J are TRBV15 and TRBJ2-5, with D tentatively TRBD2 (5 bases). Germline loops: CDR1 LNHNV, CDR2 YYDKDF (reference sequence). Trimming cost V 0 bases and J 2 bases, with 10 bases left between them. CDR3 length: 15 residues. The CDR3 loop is CATSRDSGGQETQYF. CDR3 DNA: TGTGCCACCAGCAGAGATTCCGGAGGACAAGAGACCCAGTACTTC.

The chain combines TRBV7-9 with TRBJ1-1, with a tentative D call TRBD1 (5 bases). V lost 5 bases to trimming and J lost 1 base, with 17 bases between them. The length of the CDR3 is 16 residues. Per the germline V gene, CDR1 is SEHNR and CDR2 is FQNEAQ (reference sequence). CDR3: CASSAAVGGTNTEAFF. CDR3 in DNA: TGTGCCAGCAGCGCAGCCGTGGGGGGGACGAACACTGAAGCTTTCTTT.

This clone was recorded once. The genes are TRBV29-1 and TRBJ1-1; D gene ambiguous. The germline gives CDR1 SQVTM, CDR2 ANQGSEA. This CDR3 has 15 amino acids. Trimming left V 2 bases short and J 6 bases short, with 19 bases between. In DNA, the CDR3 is TGCAGCGTTGAATCAGGCTCCCAAACTGGCGCTGAAGCTTTCTTT. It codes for CSVESGSQTGAEAFF.

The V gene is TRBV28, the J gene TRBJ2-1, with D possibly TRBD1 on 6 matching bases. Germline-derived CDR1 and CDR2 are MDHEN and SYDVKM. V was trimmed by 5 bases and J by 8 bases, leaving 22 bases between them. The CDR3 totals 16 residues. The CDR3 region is CASSGNRDRFVDEQFF. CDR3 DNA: TGTGCCAGCAGTGGTAACAGGGACCGCTTCGTCGATGAGCAGTTCTTC.

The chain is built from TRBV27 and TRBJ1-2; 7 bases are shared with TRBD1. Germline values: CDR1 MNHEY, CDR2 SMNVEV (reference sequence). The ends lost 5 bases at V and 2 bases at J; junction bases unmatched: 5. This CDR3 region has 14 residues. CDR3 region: CASSISGGNYGYTF. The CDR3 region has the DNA TGTGCCAGCAGTATTTCAGGGGGAAACTATGGCTACACCTTC.

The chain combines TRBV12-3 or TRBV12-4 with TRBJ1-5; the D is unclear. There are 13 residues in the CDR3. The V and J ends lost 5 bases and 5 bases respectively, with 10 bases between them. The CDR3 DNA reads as TGTGCCAGCAGTCCCTATTTAGATCAGCCCCAGCATTTT. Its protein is CASSPYLDQPQHF.

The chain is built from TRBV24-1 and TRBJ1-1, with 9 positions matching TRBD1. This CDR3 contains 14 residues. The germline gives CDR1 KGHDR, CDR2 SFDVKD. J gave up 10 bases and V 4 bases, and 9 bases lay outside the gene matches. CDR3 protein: CATSDLQGASGAFF. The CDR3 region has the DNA TGTGCCACCAGTGACTTACAGGGGGCGTCGGGAGCTTTCTTT.

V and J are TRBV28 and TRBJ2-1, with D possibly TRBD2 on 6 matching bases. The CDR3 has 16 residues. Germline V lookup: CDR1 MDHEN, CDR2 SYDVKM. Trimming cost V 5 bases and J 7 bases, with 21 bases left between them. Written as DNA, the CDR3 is TGTGCCAGCAGTGTACCCGGAGGGTGGGGTAGAAATGAGCAGTTCTTC. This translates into CASSVPGGWGRNEQFF. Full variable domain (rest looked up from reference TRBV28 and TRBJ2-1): DVKVTQSSRYLVKRTGEKVFLECVQDMDHENMFWYRQDPGLGLRLIYFSYDVKMKEKGDIPEGYSVSREKKERFSLILESASTNQTSMYLCASSVPGGWGRNEQFFGPGTRLTVL.

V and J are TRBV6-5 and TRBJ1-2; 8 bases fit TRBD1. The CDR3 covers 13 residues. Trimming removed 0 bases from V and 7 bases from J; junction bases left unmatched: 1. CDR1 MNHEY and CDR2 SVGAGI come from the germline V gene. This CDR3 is CASSYSTGGGYTF. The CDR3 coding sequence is TGTGCCAGCAGTTACTCAACAGGGGGTGGCTACACCTTC.

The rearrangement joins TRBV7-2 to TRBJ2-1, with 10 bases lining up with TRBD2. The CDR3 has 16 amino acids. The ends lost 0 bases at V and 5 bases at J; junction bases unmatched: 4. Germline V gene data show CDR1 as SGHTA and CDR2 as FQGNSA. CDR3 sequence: CASSLASGGANNEQFF. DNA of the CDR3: TGTGCCAGCAGCTTAGCCAGCGGGGGGGCCAACAATGAGCAGTTCTTC.

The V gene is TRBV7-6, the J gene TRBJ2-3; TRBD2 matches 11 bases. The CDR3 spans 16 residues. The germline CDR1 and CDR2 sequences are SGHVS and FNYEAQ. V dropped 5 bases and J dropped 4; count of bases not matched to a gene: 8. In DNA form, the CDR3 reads TGTGCCAGCAGCCCTATAGCGGGGGGGCCGTCAGATACGCAGTATTTT. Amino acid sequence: CASSPIAGGPSDTQYF.

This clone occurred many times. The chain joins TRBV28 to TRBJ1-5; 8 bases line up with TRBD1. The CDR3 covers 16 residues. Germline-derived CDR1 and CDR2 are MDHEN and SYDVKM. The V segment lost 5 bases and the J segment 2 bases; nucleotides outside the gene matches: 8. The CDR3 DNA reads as TGTGCCAGCAGTCCCCTAGGACAGGGCGGCAATCAGCCCCAGCATTTT. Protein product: CASSPLGQGGNQPQHF.

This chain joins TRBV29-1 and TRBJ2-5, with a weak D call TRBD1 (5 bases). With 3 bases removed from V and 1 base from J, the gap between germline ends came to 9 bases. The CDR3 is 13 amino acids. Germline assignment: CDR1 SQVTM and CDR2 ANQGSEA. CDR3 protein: CSVDVTGQETQYF. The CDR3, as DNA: TGCAGCGTTGATGTTACAGGCCAAGAGACCCAGTACTTC.

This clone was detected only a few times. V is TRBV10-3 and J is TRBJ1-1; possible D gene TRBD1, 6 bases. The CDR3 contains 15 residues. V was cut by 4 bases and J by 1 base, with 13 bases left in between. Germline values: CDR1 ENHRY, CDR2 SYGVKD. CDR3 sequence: CAISARSGENTEAFF. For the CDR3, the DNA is TGTGCCATCAGTGCCAGGTCAGGGGAGAACACTGAAGCTTTCTTT.

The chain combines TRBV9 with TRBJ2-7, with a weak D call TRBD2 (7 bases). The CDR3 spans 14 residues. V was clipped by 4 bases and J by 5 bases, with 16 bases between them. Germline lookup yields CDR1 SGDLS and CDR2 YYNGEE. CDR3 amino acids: CASSQWGGLDEQYF. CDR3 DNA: TGTGCCAGCAGCCAATGGGGGGGGCTCGACGAGCAGTACTTC.

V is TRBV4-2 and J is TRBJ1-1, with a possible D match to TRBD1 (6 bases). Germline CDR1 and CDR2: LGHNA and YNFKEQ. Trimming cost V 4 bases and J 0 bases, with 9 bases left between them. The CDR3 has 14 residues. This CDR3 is CASSRGDMNTEAFF. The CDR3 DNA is TGTGCCAGCAGCCGAGGGGACATGAACACTGAAGCTTTCTTT.

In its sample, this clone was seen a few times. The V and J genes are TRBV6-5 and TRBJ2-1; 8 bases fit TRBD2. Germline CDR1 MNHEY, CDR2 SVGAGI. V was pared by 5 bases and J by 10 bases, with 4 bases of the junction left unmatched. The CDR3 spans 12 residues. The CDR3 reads CASSPGGDEQFF. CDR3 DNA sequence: TGTGCCAGCAGTCCCGGGGGGGACGAGCAGTTCTTC.

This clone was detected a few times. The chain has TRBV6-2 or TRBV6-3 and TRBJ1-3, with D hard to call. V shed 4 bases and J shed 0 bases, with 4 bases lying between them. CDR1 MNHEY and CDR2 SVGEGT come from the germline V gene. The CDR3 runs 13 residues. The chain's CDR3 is CASSWASGNTIYF. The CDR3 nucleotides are TGTGCCAGCAGTTGGGCCTCTGGAAACACCATATATTTT.

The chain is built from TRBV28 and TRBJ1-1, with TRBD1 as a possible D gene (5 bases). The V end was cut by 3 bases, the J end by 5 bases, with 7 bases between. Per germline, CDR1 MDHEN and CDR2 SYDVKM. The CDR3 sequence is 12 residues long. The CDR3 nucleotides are TGTGCCAGCAGTTTTAAGGGGACTGAAGCTTTCTTT. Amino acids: CASSFKGTEAFF.

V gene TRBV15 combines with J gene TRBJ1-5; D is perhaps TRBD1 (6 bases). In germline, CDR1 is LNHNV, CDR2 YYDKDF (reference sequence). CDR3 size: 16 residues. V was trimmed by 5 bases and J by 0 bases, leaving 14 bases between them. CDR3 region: CATSATGSFSNQPQHF. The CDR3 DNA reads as TGTGCCACCAGCGCAACAGGGTCTTTTAGCAATCAGCCCCAGCATTTT.

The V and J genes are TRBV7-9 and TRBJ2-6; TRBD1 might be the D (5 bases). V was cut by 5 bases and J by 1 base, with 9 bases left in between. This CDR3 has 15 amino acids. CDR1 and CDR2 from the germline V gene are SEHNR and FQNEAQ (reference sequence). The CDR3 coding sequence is TGTGCCAGCAGCCGACAGAGTTCTGGGGCCAACGTCCTGACTTTC. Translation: CASSRQSSGANVLTF.

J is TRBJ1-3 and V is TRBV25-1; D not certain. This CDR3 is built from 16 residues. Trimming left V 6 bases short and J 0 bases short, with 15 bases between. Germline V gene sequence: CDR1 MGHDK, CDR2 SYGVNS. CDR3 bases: TGTGCCAGCAGCCACCAAGACACGAGCTCTGGAAACACCATATATTTT. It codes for CASSHQDTSSGNTIYF. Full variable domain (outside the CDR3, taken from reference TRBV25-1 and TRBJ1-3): EADIYQTPRYLVIGTGKKITLECSQTMGHDKMYWYQQDPGMELHLIHYSYGVNSTEKGDLSSESTVSRIRTEHFPLTLESARPSHTSQYLCASSHQDTSSGNTIYFGEGSWLTVV.

The chain's CDR3 is CASSLDDRSSYEQYF. As DNA, the CDR3 is TGTGCCAGCAGCCTGGACGACAGGAGCTCCTACGAGCAGTACTTC. This chain joins TRBV7-6 and TRBJ2-7; D might be TRBD1 (6 bases). The germline V and J ends were trimmed by 5 bases and 0 bases, with 14 bases remaining between them. Germline assignment: CDR1 SGHVS and CDR2 FNYEAQ. The CDR3 extends over 15 amino acids.

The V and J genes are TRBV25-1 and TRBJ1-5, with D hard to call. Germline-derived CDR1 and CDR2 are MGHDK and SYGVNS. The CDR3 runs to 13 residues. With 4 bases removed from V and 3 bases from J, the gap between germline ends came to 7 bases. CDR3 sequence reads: CASSAGTNQPQHF. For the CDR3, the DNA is TGTGCCAGCAGTGCGGGTACCAATCAGCCCCAGCATTTT.

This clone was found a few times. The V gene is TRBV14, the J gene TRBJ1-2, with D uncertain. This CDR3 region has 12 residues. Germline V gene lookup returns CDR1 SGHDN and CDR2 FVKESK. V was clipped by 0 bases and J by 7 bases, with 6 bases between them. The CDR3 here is CASSQEHLGYTF. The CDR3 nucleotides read TGTGCCAGCAGCCAAGAACATCTTGGCTACACCTTC. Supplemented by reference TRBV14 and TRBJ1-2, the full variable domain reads EAGVTQFPSHSVIEKGQTVTLRCDPISGHDNLYWYRRVMGKEIKFLLHFVKESKQDESGMPNNRFLAERTGGTYSTLKVQPAELEDSGVYFCASSQEHLGYTFGSGTRLTVV.